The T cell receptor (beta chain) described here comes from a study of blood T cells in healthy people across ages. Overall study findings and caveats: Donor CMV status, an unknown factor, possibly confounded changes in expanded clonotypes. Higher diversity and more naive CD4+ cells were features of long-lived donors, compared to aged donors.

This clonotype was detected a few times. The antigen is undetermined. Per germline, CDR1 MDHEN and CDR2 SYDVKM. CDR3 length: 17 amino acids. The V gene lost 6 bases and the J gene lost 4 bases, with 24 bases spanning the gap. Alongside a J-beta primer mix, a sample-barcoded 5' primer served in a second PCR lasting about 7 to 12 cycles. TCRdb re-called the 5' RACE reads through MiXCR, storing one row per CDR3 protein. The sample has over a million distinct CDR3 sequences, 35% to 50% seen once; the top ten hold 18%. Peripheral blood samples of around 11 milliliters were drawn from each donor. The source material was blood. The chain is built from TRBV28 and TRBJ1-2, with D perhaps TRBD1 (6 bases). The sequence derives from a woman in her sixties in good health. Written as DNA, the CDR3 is TGTGCCAGCAGGCCTCCACAGGGTTTTGAAGGTCGCTATGGCTACACCTTC. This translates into CASRPPQGFEGRYGYTF.